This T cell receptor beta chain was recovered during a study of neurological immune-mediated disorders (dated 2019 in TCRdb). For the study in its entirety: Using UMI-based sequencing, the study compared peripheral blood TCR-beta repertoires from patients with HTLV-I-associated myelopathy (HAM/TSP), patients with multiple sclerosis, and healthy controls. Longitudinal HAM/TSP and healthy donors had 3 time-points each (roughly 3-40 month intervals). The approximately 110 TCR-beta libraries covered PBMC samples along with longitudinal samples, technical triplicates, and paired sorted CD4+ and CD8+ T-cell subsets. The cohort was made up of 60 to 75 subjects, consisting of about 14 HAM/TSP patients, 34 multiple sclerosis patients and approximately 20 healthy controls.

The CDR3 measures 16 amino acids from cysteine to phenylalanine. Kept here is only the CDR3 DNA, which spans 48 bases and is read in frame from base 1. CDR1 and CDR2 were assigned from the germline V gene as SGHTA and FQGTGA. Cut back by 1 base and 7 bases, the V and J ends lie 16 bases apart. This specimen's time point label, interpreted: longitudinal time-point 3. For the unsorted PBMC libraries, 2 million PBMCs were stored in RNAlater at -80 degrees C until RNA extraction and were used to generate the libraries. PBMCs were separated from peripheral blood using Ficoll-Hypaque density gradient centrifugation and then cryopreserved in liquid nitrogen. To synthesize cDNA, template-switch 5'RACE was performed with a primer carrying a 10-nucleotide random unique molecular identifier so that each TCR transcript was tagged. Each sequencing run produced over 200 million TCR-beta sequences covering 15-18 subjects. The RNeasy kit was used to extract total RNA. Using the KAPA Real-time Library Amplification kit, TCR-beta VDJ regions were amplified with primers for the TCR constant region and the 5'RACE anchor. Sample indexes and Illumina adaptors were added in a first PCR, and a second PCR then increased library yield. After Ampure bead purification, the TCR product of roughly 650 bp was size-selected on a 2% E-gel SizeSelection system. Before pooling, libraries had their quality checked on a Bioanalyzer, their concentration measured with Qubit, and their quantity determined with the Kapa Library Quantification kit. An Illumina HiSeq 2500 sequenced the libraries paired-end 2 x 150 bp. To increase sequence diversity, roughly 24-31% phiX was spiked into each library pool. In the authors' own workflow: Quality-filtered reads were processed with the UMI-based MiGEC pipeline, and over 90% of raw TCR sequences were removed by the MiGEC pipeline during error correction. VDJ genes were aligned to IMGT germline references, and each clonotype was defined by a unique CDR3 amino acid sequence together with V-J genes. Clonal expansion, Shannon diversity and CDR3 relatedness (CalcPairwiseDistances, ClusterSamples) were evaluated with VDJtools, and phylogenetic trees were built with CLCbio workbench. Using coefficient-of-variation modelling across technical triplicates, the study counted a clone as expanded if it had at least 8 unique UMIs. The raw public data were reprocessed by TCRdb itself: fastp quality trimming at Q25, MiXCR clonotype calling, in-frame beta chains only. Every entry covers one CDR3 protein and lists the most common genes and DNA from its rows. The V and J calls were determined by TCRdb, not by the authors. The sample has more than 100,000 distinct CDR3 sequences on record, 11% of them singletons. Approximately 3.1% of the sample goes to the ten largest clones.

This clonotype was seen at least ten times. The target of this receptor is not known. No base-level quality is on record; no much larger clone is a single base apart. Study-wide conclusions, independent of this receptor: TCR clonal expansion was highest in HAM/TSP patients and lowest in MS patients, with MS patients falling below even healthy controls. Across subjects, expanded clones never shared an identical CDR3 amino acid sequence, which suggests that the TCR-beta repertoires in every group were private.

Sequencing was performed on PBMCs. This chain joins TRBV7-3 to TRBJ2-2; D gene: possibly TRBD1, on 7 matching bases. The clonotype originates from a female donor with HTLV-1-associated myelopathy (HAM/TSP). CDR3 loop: CASSLRGGAGIGELFF. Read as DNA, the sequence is TGTGCCAGCAGCTTAAGAGGGGGCGCGGGGATCGGGGAGCTGTTTTTT.